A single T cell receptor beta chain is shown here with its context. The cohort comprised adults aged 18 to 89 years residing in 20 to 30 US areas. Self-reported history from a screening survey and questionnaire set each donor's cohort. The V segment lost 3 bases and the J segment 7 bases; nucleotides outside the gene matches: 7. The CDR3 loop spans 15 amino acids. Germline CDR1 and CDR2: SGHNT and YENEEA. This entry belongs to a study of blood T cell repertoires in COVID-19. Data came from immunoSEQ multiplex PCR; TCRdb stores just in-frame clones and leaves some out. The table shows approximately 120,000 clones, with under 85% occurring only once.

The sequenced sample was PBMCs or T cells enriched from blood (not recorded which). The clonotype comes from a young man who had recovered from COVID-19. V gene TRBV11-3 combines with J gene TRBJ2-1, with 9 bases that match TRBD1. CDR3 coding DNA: TGTGCCAGCAGCTTTGGGACAGGGATGGCGAATGAGCAGTTCTTC. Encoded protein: CASSFGTGMANEQFF. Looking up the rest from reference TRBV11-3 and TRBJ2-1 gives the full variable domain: EAGVVQSPRYKIIEKKQPVAFWCNPISGHNTLYWYLQNLGQGPELLIRYENEEAVDDSQLPKDRFSAERLKGVDSTLKIQPAELGDSAVYLCASSFGTGMANEQFFGPGTRLTVL.